The rows below give T cell receptor beta chains drawn from one sample of a study of shared clonotypes between healthy human individuals. The repertoire was sequenced with immunoSEQ multiplex PCR; TCRdb's copy has only in-frame clones and lacks some. The table includes around 1,000,000 clones, 77% detected once. Sequencing was performed on memory CD4+ T cells from PBMCs. The receptors here all came from a man younger than 35 in good health. Some clones in this sample may be carry-over from other donors' samples. Each CDR3 is given with its conserved first and last residue. D genes are given only for firm matches. Expanded clones get a size class; other rows say once, few or many, or leave the size out.

cdr3_aa cdr3_nt v_call clone_size j_call d_call
CAWSARTGEAFF TGTGCCTGGAGTGCGCGGACAGGTGAAGCTTTCTTT TRBV30 - TRBJ1-1 TRBD1
CASSSARFYEQYF TGTGCCAGCAGTTCGGCAAGATTCTACGAGCAGTACTTC TRBV6-1 once TRBJ2-7 -
CASSPGGGWAEAFF TGTGCCAGCAGCCCCGGGGGGGGCTGGGCTGAAGCTTTCTTT TRBV28 - TRBJ1-1 -
CSVDRGSQENYGYTF TGCAGCGTTGATAGGGGGTCACAGGAAAACTATGGCTACACCTTC TRBV29-1 - TRBJ1-2 -
CASAGGPNYGYTF TGTGCCAGCGCAGGGGGTCCTAACTATGGCTACACCTTC TRBV11-2 few TRBJ1-2 TRBD1
CAWSKGRPATNEKLFF TGTGCCTGGAGTAAGGGCAGACCTGCAACTAATGAAAAACTGTTTTTT TRBV30 - TRBJ1-4 -
CASSKSTVRAFF TGTGCCAGCAGCAAATCGACAGTTCGGGCTTTCTTT TRBV21-1 - TRBJ1-1 -
CASTRLNTEAFF TGTGCCAGCACCCGTTTGAACACTGAAGCTTTCTTT TRBV14 - TRBJ1-1 -
CASSGGMGYNEQFF TGTGCCAGCAGCGGGGGAATGGGCTACAATGAGCAGTTCTTC TRBV9 - TRBJ2-1 -
CSVAKAGDNTGELFF TGCAGCGTTGCAAAAGCGGGAGATAACACCGGGGAGCTGTTTTTT TRBV29-1 - TRBJ2-2 TRBD2
CASSRQGPPYGYTF TGTGCCAGCAGTAGACAGGGGCCGCCGTATGGCTACACCTTC TRBV6-5 many TRBJ1-2 TRBD1
CASSLGTSGSYEQYF TGCGCCAGCAGCCTTGGGACTAGCGGGTCCTACGAGCAGTACTTC TRBV5-1 once TRBJ2-7 TRBD2
CASSSPLRGTGEQYF TGTGCCAGCAGTTCACCCCTGCGGGGTACGGGCGAGCAGTACTTC TRBV25-1 - TRBJ2-7 -
CASSQDGTNAATDTQYF TGTGCCAGCAGCCAAGATGGGACTAACGCCGCCACAGATACGCAGTATTTT TRBV4-2 - TRBJ2-3 TRBD2
CASSRTGDDTEAFF TGTGCCAGCAGCCGGACAGGGGATGACACTGAAGCTTTCTTT TRBV6-5 - TRBJ1-1 TRBD1
CASSLGADSGNTIYF TGCGCCAGCAGCTTGGGAGCAGATTCTGGAAACACCATATATTTT TRBV5-1 - TRBJ1-3 -
CASSLTSRTGGRSDTQYF TGTGCCAGCAGCTTAACCTCCCGTACAGGGGGCCGGTCAGATACGCAGTATTTT TRBV7-9 - TRBJ2-3 TRBD1